The 16 T cell receptor beta chains below all came from one sample that was sequenced in a study of T cell repertoires in cytomegalovirus infection. TCRdb passed the reads through MiXCR, listing each CDR3 protein once. This sample carries a few hundred thousand distinct CDR3 sequences, around 27% of them seen once, and the ten largest clones take roughly 13%. Sample: PBMCs. The receptors come from a human donor in good health (CMV status not recorded). Some clones in this sample may be carry-over from other donors' samples.

The chain joins TRBV6-1 to TRBJ1-1, with a tentative D call TRBD1 (5 bases). This CDR3 is built from 13 residues. V was trimmed by 4 bases and J by 6 bases, leaving 12 bases between them. CDR1 and CDR2 from the germline V gene are MNHNS and SASEGT. In DNA form, the CDR3 reads TGTGCCAGCAGTGCTTCGGGGGTCCCTGAAGCTTTCTTT. Its protein is CASSASGVPEAFF.

This clonotype was recorded many times. The V gene is TRBV7-8, the J gene TRBJ2-7; 7 bases are a match to TRBD1. J lost 6 bases, V lost 2 bases, and 10 bases had no gene match. The CDR3 covers 15 residues. Germline V lookup: CDR1 SGHVS, CDR2 FQNEAQ. The CDR3 DNA sequence: TGTGCCAGCAGCTTAAAGGCAGGGGGTAACTTCGAGCAGTACTTC. Protein sequence: CASSLKAGGNFEQYF.

V gene TRBV7-2 combines with J gene TRBJ2-2; D is possibly TRBD1 or TRBD2 (5 bases each). This CDR3 is built from 17 residues. The germline V gene has CDR1 SGHTA and CDR2 FQGNSA. V dropped 0 bases and J dropped 4 bases, with 15 bases sitting between them. In DNA, the CDR3 is TGTGCCAGCAGCTTAGCGGGTCGGGGCCGGGTCACCGGGGAGCTGTTTTTT. It encodes CASSLAGRGRVTGELFF.

V is TRBV12-3 or TRBV12-4 and J is TRBJ2-7, with D perhaps matching TRBD2 (5 bases). The CDR3 has 14 amino acids. V lost 3 bases to trimming and J lost 3 bases, with 12 bases between them. As DNA, the CDR3 is TGTGCCAGCAGTTTTACGGGGAAGTTCTACGAGCAGTACGTC. Residues: CASSFTGKFYEQYV.

This clonotype came up a few times. The rearrangement links TRBV7-2 to TRBJ2-1; no definite D call. V lost 0 bases to trimming and J lost 6 bases, with 9 bases between them. Germline CDR1 SGHTA, CDR2 FQGNSA. The CDR3 is 14 amino acids. The CDR3 loop reads CASSLALLGNEQFF. The CDR3 DNA sequence: TGTGCCAGCAGCTTAGCCCTTTTGGGCAATGAGCAGTTCTTC.

This clonotype has just a few counts. The rearrangement uses TRBV12-3 or TRBV12-4 and TRBJ1-5; a weak D match, TRBD1 (5 bases). Trimming took 3 bases from V and 7 from J, leaving 13 bases between them. There are 14 residues in the CDR3. The CDR3 here is CASSFGGRGQPQHF. The CDR3 DNA reads as TGTGCCAGCAGTTTTGGAGGGAGGGGACAGCCCCAGCATTTT.

This clonotype was observed many times. The chain has TRBV7-2 and TRBJ2-1; no firm D call. The CDR3 loop spans 16 amino acids. Germline V gene lookup returns CDR1 SGHTA and CDR2 FQGNSA. V dropped 1 base and J dropped 4 bases, with 14 bases sitting between them. CDR3 loop: CASSLVVFGFYNEQFF. The CDR3 DNA reads TGTGCCAGCAGCTTAGTGGTATTCGGTTTTTACAATGAGCAGTTCTTC.

This clonotype has a handful of counts. This chain connects TRBV12-3 or TRBV12-4 to TRBJ2-4; 8 bases line up with TRBD1. V was pared by 7 bases and J by 8 bases, with 7 bases of the junction left unmatched. The CDR3 has 13 residues. CDR3 region: CASTRTGIDIQYF. In DNA form, the CDR3 reads TGTGCCAGCACCCGGACAGGGATAGACATTCAGTACTTC.

This clonotype has just a few counts. The chain carries TRBV6-5 and TRBJ2-7; D is perhaps TRBD1 (5 bases). This CDR3 comprises 15 residues. Germline V lookup: CDR1 MNHEY, CDR2 SVGAGI. With 2 bases removed from V and 6 bases from J, the gap between germline ends came to 17 bases. CDR3 sequence reads: CASSYTAGSPGEQYV. The CDR3 DNA is TGTGCCAGCAGTTACACAGCAGGGTCTCCGGGCGAGCAGTACGTC.

V is TRBV20-1 and J is TRBJ2-5, with D hard to call. Germline V gene sequence: CDR1 DFQATT, CDR2 SNEGSKA (reference sequence). The CDR3 is 14 residues long. V gave up 3 bases and J gave up 5 bases, with 16 bases separating them. The DNA of the CDR3 is TGCAGTGCTAGGACACTTGGTCGTGGGGAGACCCAGTACTTC. Translated, it gives CSARTLGRGETQYF.

There are a few counts of this clonotype. The V call is TRBV3-1, the J call TRBJ1-2; D gene uncertain. The CDR3 loop spans 11 amino acids. Germline lookup yields CDR1 LGHDT and CDR2 YNNKEL (reference sequence). V was pared by 1 base and J by 8 bases, with 5 bases between. The CDR3 spells CASSQAQGYTF. Written as DNA, the CDR3 is TGTGCCAGCAGCCAAGCACAGGGCTACACCTTC.

The chain employs TRBV6-2 or TRBV6-3 and TRBJ1-5; 9 bases match TRBD1. The CDR3 covers 18 residues. In germline, CDR1 is MNHEY, CDR2 SVGEGT. The trim removed 9 bases at V and 0 bases at J, leaving 15 bases unmatched. The CDR3 sequence: CASYTGTGPISSNQPQHF. For the CDR3, the DNA is TGTGCCAGTTATACCGGGACAGGGCCCATCTCTAGCAATCAGCCCCAGCATTTT.

The chain joins TRBV27 to TRBJ2-3; tentative D call: TRBD1 (6 bases). This CDR3 has 14 amino acids. With 10 bases removed from V and 1 base from J, the gap between germline ends came to 15 bases. Germline CDR1 and CDR2: MNHEY and SMNVEV (reference sequence). The DNA of the CDR3 is TGTGCCACCAAAAGGGCAGGGGGCACAGATACGCAGTATTTT. Its translation is CATKRAGGTDTQYF.

This clonotype was found many times. The chain recombines TRBV7-6 with TRBJ2-4; tentative D call: TRBD2 (6 bases). There are 17 residues in the CDR3. Germline V gene sequence: CDR1 SGHVS, CDR2 FNYEAQ. V shed 6 bases and J shed 0 bases, with 18 bases lying between them. CDR3 amino acids: CASSPLGGGIAKNIQYF. DNA of the CDR3: TGTGCCAGCAGTCCCCTTGGGGGAGGAATAGCCAAAAACATTCAGTACTTC. The complete variable domain, with remaining parts taken from reference TRBV7-6 and TRBJ2-4, reads GAGVSQSPRYKVTKRGQDVALRCDPISGHVSLYWYRQALGQGPEFLTYFNYEAQQDKSGLPNDRFSAERPEGSISTLTIQRTEQRDSAMYRCASSPLGGGIAKNIQYFGAGTRLSVL.

This clonotype was seen repeatedly, ten times or more. V and J are TRBV12-3 or TRBV12-4 and TRBJ1-5; D may be TRBD1 (5 bases). This CDR3 has 13 amino acids. The V end lost 7 bases, the J end lost 1 base, and 8 bases lay between the germline ends. CDR3: CASTRGSNQPQHF. CDR3 DNA sequence: TGTGCCAGCACCCGGGGGAGCAATCAGCCCCAGCATTTT.

This sequence joins TRBV6-4 and TRBJ2-3; no definite D call. Per germline, CDR1 MRHNA and CDR2 SNTAGT. Trimming stripped 5 bases from V and 6 bases from J, with 12 bases between. The CDR3 contains 13 residues. CDR3 protein: CASSRTVRDTQYF. The CDR3 DNA reads TGTGCCAGCAGTCGTACTGTCCGGGATACGCAGTATTTT.